Reported below is one T cell receptor beta chain. Using immunoSEQ multiplex PCR, the repertoire was profiled, and TCRdb retains in-frame clones only, with some absent. The repertoire includes approximately 75,000 clones, roughly 92% of them detected once, and over 0.35% sits in the top ten. In germline, CDR1 is SEHNR, CDR2 FQNEAQ (reference sequence). The V gene end was trimmed by 1 base and the J gene end by 4 bases; junction bases not matched to a gene: 3. This CDR3 contains 15 residues. These data originate in a study of technical replicates of blood from a few donors. The specimen sequenced was T cells isolated from PBMCs. The receptor was derived from a human donor in good health. This sequence joins TRBV7-9 and TRBJ2-1; 8 nucleotides line up with TRBD2. In DNA, the CDR3 is TGTGCCAGCAGCTTAGGTAGCGGGACATACAATGAGCAGTTCTTC. Its protein is CASSLGSGTYNEQFF.